The 4 T cell receptor beta chains below all came from one sample that was sequenced in a study of CD8+CD57+ T cells in acquired aplastic anemia. Genomic DNA served as template for TCR beta VDJ and CDR3 profiling. In TCRdb, the reads were re-called with MiXCR into one record per CDR3 protein. The sample has roughly 160,000 distinct CDR3 sequences, approximately 60% seen once. Material for sequencing was sorted CD4+, CD8+, or CD8+CD57+ T cells (not recorded which) from PBMCs. These receptors came from a human donor in good health.

V usage is TRBV20-1 and J usage is TRBJ2-1; 7 bases map to TRBD2. CDR1 and CDR2 (germline): DFQATT, SNEGSKA (reference sequence). V shed 6 bases and J 5 bases; nucleotides not matched to a gene: 13. The CDR3 length is 15 residues. CDR3 protein: CSASKMSSGDNEQFF. Written as DNA, the CDR3 is TGCAGTGCCTCAAAGATGTCTAGCGGTGACAATGAGCAGTTCTTC.

This clonotype showed up many times. The rearrangement links TRBV14 to TRBJ2-7; 7 positions agree with TRBD2. CDR3 length: 18 residues. CDR1 SGHDN and CDR2 FVKESK come from the germline V gene. The junction had 14 bases not matched to a gene; V was cut back by 0 bases and J by 3 bases. CDR3 residues: CASSQDSREGLSGYEQYF. The DNA of the CDR3 is TGTGCCAGCAGCCAAGATTCGAGGGAGGGACTATCGGGCTACGAGCAGTACTTC.

Many counts were recorded for this clonotype. This chain joins TRBV9 and TRBJ2-5; 9 nucleotides agree with TRBD1. The germline V gene encodes CDR1 SGDLS and CDR2 YYNGEE. CDR3 size: 15 residues. After removal of 0 bases from V and 7 bases from J, the junction contained 7 bases not matched to a gene. The CDR3 sequence: CASSVDGRQGVTQYF. The CDR3 DNA reads TGTGCCAGCAGCGTAGACGGTCGACAGGGGGTGACCCAGTACTTC.

The chain recombines TRBV10-3 with TRBJ2-7, with 7 bases that match TRBD1. Per germline, CDR1 ENHRY and CDR2 SYGVKD. With V trimmed by 4 bases and J by 3 bases, 6 bases remained unmatched. The CDR3 has 14 residues. CDR3 nucleotides: TGTGCCATCAGTGTCGGAAACAGGGGCTACGAGCAGTACTTC. It codes for CAISVGNRGYEQYF.